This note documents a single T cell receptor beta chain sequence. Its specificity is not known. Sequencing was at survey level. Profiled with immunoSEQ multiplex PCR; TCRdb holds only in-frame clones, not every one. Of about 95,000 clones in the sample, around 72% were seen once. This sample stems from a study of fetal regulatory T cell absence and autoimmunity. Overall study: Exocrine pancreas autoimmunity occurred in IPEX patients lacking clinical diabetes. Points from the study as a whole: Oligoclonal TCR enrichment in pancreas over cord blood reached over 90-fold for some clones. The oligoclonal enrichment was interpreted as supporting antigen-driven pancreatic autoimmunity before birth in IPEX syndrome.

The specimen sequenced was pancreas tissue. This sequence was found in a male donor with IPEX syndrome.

CDR3 in DNA: TGCGCCAGCAAAGCGGGGAACGCAGATACGCAGTATTTT. It is translated as CASKAGNADTQYF. The chain recombines TRBV5-1 with TRBJ2-3; 7 positions match TRBD2. The germline V gene has CDR1 SGHRS and CDR2 YFSETQ. The CDR3 is 13 residues long. The ends lost 6 bases at V and 4 bases at J; junction bases unmatched: 5.